This entry lists 21 T cell receptor beta chains sequenced from one sample in a study of cytomegalovirus exposure and HLA in healthy donors. Primers for the PCR totalled 60 Vbeta and 13 Jbeta. TCRdb's copy holds only in-frame clones and misses some; the assay was immunoSEQ multiplex PCR. The sample carries roughly 130,000 clones, about three quarters recorded once. Sequencing was done on a sample of PBMCs. The receptor set was obtained from a male donor in good health and CMV-seropositive.

This clone appeared a single time. This sequence joins TRBV7-9 and TRBJ1-1; 7 nucleotides agree with TRBD1. The V and J ends lost 5 bases and 2 bases, in that order; junction bases with no gene match: 5. The CDR3 is made up of 14 amino acids. Germline CDR1 is SEHNR and CDR2 is FQNEAQ (reference sequence). The CDR3 DNA is TGTGCCAGCAGCACCCGACAGGGAAACACTGAAGCTTTCTTT. Encoded protein: CASSTRQGNTEAFF.

The chain has TRBV2 and TRBJ2-7; TRBD2 agrees at 9 bases. CDR1 is SNHLY, CDR2 FYNNEI, per germline. Unmatched junction bases numbered 8, after V lost 7 bases and J lost 4 bases. This CDR3 has 14 residues. The CDR3 bases are TGTGCCAGCACAGGACTAGCGAAAATGTACGAGCAGTACTTC. Amino acid sequence: CASTGLAKMYEQYF.

The chain couples TRBV6-1 to TRBJ1-6, with D perhaps TRBD1 (5 bases). Between the trimmed V and J ends, which lost 3 bases and 7 bases, there was a span of 7 bases. Germline V lookup: CDR1 MNHNS, CDR2 SASEGT. This CDR3 has 13 amino acids. The CDR3 spells CASSDRQNSPLHF. The CDR3 DNA reads TGTGCCAGCAGTGATCGACAGAATTCACCCCTCCACTTT.

CDR3 loop: CASSRDSGSGGYEQYF. The CDR3 nucleotides read TGCGCCAGCAGCCGGGATAGCGGGAGCGGGGGTTACGAGCAGTACTTC. The V gene is TRBV4-1, the J gene TRBJ2-7, with TRBD2 identical over 9 bases. V lost 4 bases and J lost 4; bases outside the gene matches: 11. Germline V gene lookup returns CDR1 MGHRA and CDR2 YSYEKL. This CDR3 is built from 16 residues.

The chain has TRBV5-1 and TRBJ2-7; 14 bases fit TRBD2. This CDR3 is built from 17 residues. V gave up 2 bases and J gave up 2 bases; unmatched junction bases: 6. Germline V gives CDR1 SGHRS, CDR2 YFSETQ. Written as DNA, the CDR3 is TGCGCCAGCAGCTTAGGACTAGCGGGAGGCCGAGCCTACGAGCAGTACTTC. This encodes CASSLGLAGGRAYEQYF.

V and J are TRBV19 and TRBJ2-2, with 10 bases aligning to TRBD2. This CDR3 has 16 amino acids. Per germline, CDR1 LNHDA and CDR2 SQIVND (reference sequence). The V segment lost 2 bases and the J segment 6 bases; nucleotides outside the gene matches: 6. In DNA, the CDR3 is TGTGCCAGTAGTATACTAGCGGGAGAGGTGTCCGGGGAGCTGTTTTTT. It is translated as CASSILAGEVSGELFF. The full variable domain, with the rest looked up from reference TRBV19 and TRBJ2-2, is DGGITQSPKYLFRKEGQNVTLSCEQNLNHDAMYWYRQDPGQGLRLIYYSQIVNDFQKGDIAEGYSVSREKKESFPLTVTSAQKNPTAFYLCASSILAGEVSGELFFGEGSRLTVL.

This chain uses TRBV4-1 with TRBJ2-7; possible D gene TRBD2, 6 bases. CDR1 MGHRA and CDR2 YSYEKL come from the germline V gene. The CDR3 runs 14 residues. V dropped 2 bases and J dropped 0 bases, with 8 bases sitting between them. CDR3 in DNA: TGCGCCAGCAGCCAACGGACTACCTCCTACGAGCAGTACTTC. It yields the protein CASSQRTTSYEQYF.

The CDR3 DNA reads TGTGCCAGCAGCTTATGGGGCCCCCCACAGGATGGCTACACCTTC. Protein product: CASSLWGPPQDGYTF. This chain uses TRBV11-2 with TRBJ1-2; tentative D call: TRBD1 (5 bases). This CDR3 spans 15 amino acids. V shed 2 bases and J shed 6 bases, with 16 bases lying between them. Germline CDR1 SGHAT, CDR2 FQNNGV.

CDR3 sequence: CASSQGAGGGFNYEQYF. The CDR3 bases are TGCGCCAGCAGCCAAGGCGCAGGGGGCGGGTTTAACTACGAGCAGTACTTC. V is TRBV4-3 and J is TRBJ2-7, with 8 bases that match TRBD1. CDR3 size: 17 residues. The J segment lost 3 bases and the V segment lost 1 base, leaving 11 bases of the junction unmatched. CDR1 LGHNA and CDR2 YSLEER come from the germline V gene.

The chain joins TRBV5-1 to TRBJ1-2, with 7 bases identical to TRBD1. The J segment lost 4 bases and the V segment lost 3 bases, leaving 9 bases of the junction unmatched. Germline loops: CDR1 SGHRS, CDR2 YFSETQ. The CDR3 covers 15 residues. The chain's CDR3 is CASSSPRQGSYGYTF. The CDR3 DNA sequence: TGCGCCAGCAGCTCGCCCCGACAGGGCTCCTATGGCTACACCTTC.

The chain carries TRBV5-1 and TRBJ2-5, with TRBD2 matching 12 bases. Per germline, CDR1 SGHRS and CDR2 YFSETQ. The CDR3 has 18 amino acids. The V segment lost 3 bases and the J segment 2 bases; nucleotides outside the gene matches: 11. For the CDR3, the DNA is TGCGCCAGCAGCTCCGGACTAGCGGGGCCATTGATTCAAGAGACCCAGTACTTC. It translates to CASSSGLAGPLIQETQYF.

The chain has TRBV7-9 and TRBJ2-1, with TRBD2 matching 8 bases. In germline, CDR1 is SEHNR, CDR2 FQNEAQ (reference sequence). V gave up 5 bases and J gave up 0 bases; unmatched junction bases: 3. The CDR3 loop spans 15 amino acids. The DNA for the CDR3 is TGTGCCAGCAGCACAGGGACTAGCTCCTACAATGAGCAGTTCTTC. Translating gives CASSTGTSSYNEQFF.

V and J are TRBV28 and TRBJ2-7, with 9 bases that match TRBD1. Germline V gene data show CDR1 as MDHEN and CDR2 as SYDVKM. The CDR3 consists of 16 residues. The V and J ends lost 5 bases and 3 bases, in that order; junction bases with no gene match: 11. CDR3 residues: CASSTMGVGQGYEQYF. CDR3 in DNA: TGTGCCAGCAGTACCATGGGTGTGGGACAGGGCTACGAGCAGTACTTC.

This clone has just a few counts. One end of the junction varies from germline; a read error may be responsible. This chain joins TRBV10-1 and TRBJ1-5; D is ambiguous. The CDR3 covers 12 residues. The germline gives CDR1 WNHNN, CDR2 SYGVQD (reference sequence). The CDR3 reads CASSGTEFAVCF. The CDR3 DNA is TGCGCCAGCAGTGGTACAGAGTTCGCTGTTTGTTTT.

The chain joins TRBV18 to TRBJ2-1, with a weak D call TRBD2 (5 bases). The CDR3 runs 15 residues. The ends were cut back, 3 bases at V and 4 bases at J, with 13 bases in the middle. Germline V lookup: CDR1 KGHSH, CDR2 LQKENI. CDR3 in DNA: TGTGCCAGCTCACCCCCGTATCGGGGTTACAATGAGCAGTTCTTC. This encodes CASSPPYRGYNEQFF.

This sequence joins TRBV7-9 and TRBJ2-1; TRBD1 is a possible D gene (5 bases). The length of the CDR3 is 13 residues. Germline assignment: CDR1 SEHNR and CDR2 FQNEAQ (reference sequence). V lost 1 base and J 10 bases, leaving 11 bases between the germline ends. CDR3 loop: CASSLGRAAEQFF. In DNA, the CDR3 is TGTGCCAGCAGCTTAGGCAGGGCAGCCGAGCAGTTCTTC.

Concerning this clone itself: A junction boundary mismatches the germline segment, possibly from a read error. The rearrangement joins TRBV7-9 to TRBJ2-1, with D unclear. This CDR3 spans 13 amino acids. CDR1 is SEHNR, CDR2 FQNEAQ, per germline (reference sequence). CDR3 amino acids: CSSSTTLYNEQFF. The CDR3 bases are TGTTCCAGCAGCACAACGCTCTACAATGAGCAGTTCTTC.

The table lists this clone with a count of one. The rearrangement joins TRBV9 to TRBJ2-1; TRBD2 matches at 8 bases. The junction had 7 bases not matched to a gene; V was cut back by 4 bases and J by 4 bases. This CDR3 has 15 residues. Germline V gene data show CDR1 as SGDLS and CDR2 as YYNGEE. CDR3 DNA sequence: TGTGCCAGCAGCTCACGACTAGCGCCATACAATGAGCAGTTCTTC. As protein: CASSSRLAPYNEQFF.

This clone was seen a handful of times. This chain connects TRBV6-5 to TRBJ2-7, with TRBD2 identical over 7 bases. J gave up 0 bases and V 0 bases, and 5 bases lay outside the gene matches. The CDR3 consists of 16 residues. Germline CDR1 and CDR2: MNHEY and SVGAGI. The CDR3 DNA follows: TGTGCCAGCAGTTACTCGAGCCTAGCGGCCTCCTACGAGCAGTACTTC. Its translation: CASSYSSLAASYEQYF.

The V gene is TRBV5-1, the J gene TRBJ2-7, with 10 bases fitting TRBD1. V was pared by 4 bases and J by 6 bases, with 10 bases of the junction left unmatched. Per germline, CDR1 SGHRS and CDR2 YFSETQ. This CDR3 region has 15 residues. CDR3 protein: CASSTLTGGPFEQYF. The CDR3 DNA sequence: TGCGCCAGCAGCACCCTGACAGGGGGCCCCTTCGAGCAGTACTTC. The entire variable domain, with the rest obtained from reference TRBV5-1 and TRBJ2-7, is as follows: KAGVTQTPRYLIKTRGQQVTLSCSPISGHRSVSWYQQTPGQGLQFLFEYFSETQRNKGNFPGRFSGRQFSNSRSEMNVSTLELGDSALYLCASSTLTGGPFEQYFGPGTRLTVT.

This clone was seen only a few times. CDR3 loop: CASSLGTTYEQYF. The DNA for the CDR3 is TGTGCCAGCAGCTTAGGGACAACCTACGAGCAGTACTTC. The chain couples TRBV7-6 to TRBJ2-7; possible D gene TRBD1, 5 bases. With 1 base removed from V and 2 bases from J, the gap between germline ends came to 6 bases. The CDR3 has 13 amino acids. CDR1 SGHVS and CDR2 FNYEAQ come from the germline V gene. Full variable domain (rest looked up from reference TRBV7-6 and TRBJ2-7): GAGVSQSPRYKVTKRGQDVALRCDPISGHVSLYWYRQALGQGPEFLTYFNYEAQQDKSGLPNDRFSAERPEGSISTLTIQRTEQRDSAMYRCASSLGTTYEQYFGPGTRLTVT.